This TCR beta chain emerged from a study of identifying expanded T cells in peripheral blood. The CDR3 runs to 18 residues. The V gene end was trimmed by 0 bases and the J gene end by 4 bases; junction bases not matched to a gene: 10. Germline V gives CDR1 LGHNA, CDR2 YSLEER. Using immunoSEQ multiplex PCR, the repertoire was profiled, and TCRdb retains in-frame clones only, with some absent. The sample shows some 78,000 clones, 70% to 90% of them seen only once. J is TRBJ2-5 and V is TRBV4-3; TRBD2 aligns across 11 bases. The sequenced sample consisted of blood. The clonotype comes from a person aged 18 to 75 in good health. DNA for the CDR3: TGCGCCAGCAGCCAAGACCTTACTAGCGGGGGATTCGGAGAGACCCAGTACTTC. This codes for CASSQDLTSGGFGETQYF.